These T cell receptor beta chains were read from a single sample in a study of control samples from healthy donors and cancer patients. Clones were read by immunoSEQ multiplex PCR, and TCRdb kept only the in-frame ones, dropping some. The table records roughly 100,000 clones, about 88% of them present only once. Sequences were obtained from blood. These receptors all come from a woman between 45 and 65 years old in good health. Each CDR3 is given without its conserved first and last residue. Size tells how often a clone was seen (once, few, many) or the class of an expanded clone, and some rows leave it out.

V gene	clone size	J gene	CDR3 protein
TRBV19	.	TRBJ1-3	ASIGMLSGNTIY
TRBV4-1	.	TRBJ2-7	ASTQEAGVLSYEQY
TRBV4-1	.	TRBJ2-3	ASSQGSDSYTDTQY
TRBV11-2	once	TRBJ2-5	ASSSGGLAGGRGQETQY
TRBV4-2	once	TRBJ2-7	ASSQDSPGLAGYEQY
TRBV5-4	.	TRBJ1-1	ASSFTSTMNTEAF
TRBV19	once	TRBJ1-1	ASSMPTGLPTEAF
TRBV29-1	.	TRBJ1-2	SVARVYGYT
TRBV5-1	.	TRBJ1-1	ASSKQGDQTNTEAF
TRBV6-2/TRBV6-3	.	TRBJ2-3	ASSYGQGALTQY
TRBV4-1	.	TRBJ2-7	ASSTRDRGHEQY
TRBV4-1	.	TRBJ2-1	ASSHGVISYNEQF
TRBV11-3	.	TRBJ2-3	ASSPRLAGRTDTQY
TRBV6-5	.	TRBJ1-1	ASSYSIQGAYEAF
TRBV5-5	once	TRBJ2-7	ASSLSAEAYEQY
TRBV3-1/TRBV3-2	.	TRBJ2-7	ASSPRDRPYEQY
TRBV2	.	TRBJ2-1	ASSRQGDSYNEQF
TRBV19	once	TRBJ2-4	ASSIMFGGRAKNIQY
TRBV6-2/TRBV6-3	.	TRBJ1-2	ASSYSGPTGGYT
TRBV6-2/TRBV6-3	.	TRBJ2-7	ASSAQGYEQY
TRBV28	.	TRBJ2-5	ASSLSGETQY
TRBV7-2	.	TRBJ1-6	ASSLVLFSSSYNSPLH
TRBV3-1/TRBV3-2	few	TRBJ2-6	ASTDGQVVTGANVLT
TRBV2	.	TRBJ2-7	ASSTYPERSEQY
TRBV7-2	once	TRBJ2-1	ASSLGVGYYNEQF
TRBV12-3/TRBV12-4	.	TRBJ2-1	ASKYGTSKPF
TRBV19	.	TRBJ2-7	ASSIVPFGLYEQY
TRBV28	.	TRBJ1-6	ASRRTPPNPLH
TRBV28	.	TRBJ1-1	ASSFPENTEAF
TRBV6-5	.	TRBJ2-5	ASTLDREETQY
TRBV6-2/TRBV6-3	.	TRBJ2-3	ASSYYGARSTDTQY
TRBV5-8	.	TRBJ1-1	ASLRRGLRTEAF
TRBV5-5	.	TRBJ1-5	ASNGAAGRNQPQH
TRBV7-2	.	TRBJ2-7	ASSLDGGQGHYEQY
TRBV19	.	TRBJ1-5	ASREAGGKQPQH
TRBV2	.	TRBJ1-4	ASSALLILLNEKLF
TRBV3-1/TRBV3-2	.	TRBJ1-6	ASSHKGARTPLH
TRBV2	.	TRBJ1-1	ASSEQRNTEAF
TRBV11-3	.	TRBJ2-1	ASSLGGNRGREQF
TRBV27	.	TRBJ1-2	ASSGYGGDYGYT
TRBV18	.	TRBJ2-7	ASSLRDRGRLGMSYEQY
TRBV29-1	.	TRBJ2-3	SARTSGSGTDTQY
TRBV6-2/TRBV6-3	.	TRBJ2-2	ASSHGGEPGELF
TRBV3-1/TRBV3-2	.	TRBJ2-5	ASSKGGAETQY
TRBV6-6	.	TRBJ2-6	ASSYDGGPGANVLT
TRBV7-6	.	TRBJ2-7	ASSLATGGPSYEQY
TRBV6-2/TRBV6-3	.	TRBJ2-7	ASSRGLAGGSSYEQY
TRBV7-2	.	TRBJ1-2	ASSLSNREAYGYT
TRBV6-5	.	TRBJ2-1	ASVDRGYNEQF
TRBV18	.	TRBJ2-7	ASSPSGGSEQY